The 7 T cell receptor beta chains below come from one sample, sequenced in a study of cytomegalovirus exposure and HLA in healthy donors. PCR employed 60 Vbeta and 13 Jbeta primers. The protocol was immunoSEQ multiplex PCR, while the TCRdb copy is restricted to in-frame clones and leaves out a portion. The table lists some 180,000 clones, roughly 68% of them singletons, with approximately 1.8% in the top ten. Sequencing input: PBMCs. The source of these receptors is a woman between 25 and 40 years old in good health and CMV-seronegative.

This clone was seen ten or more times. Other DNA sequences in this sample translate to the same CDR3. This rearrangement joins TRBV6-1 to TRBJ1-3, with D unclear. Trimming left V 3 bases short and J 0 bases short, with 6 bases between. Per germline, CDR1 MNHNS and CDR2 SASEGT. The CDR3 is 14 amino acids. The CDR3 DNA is TGTGCCAGCAGTGACGGGAGCTCTGGAAACACCATATATTTT. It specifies CASSDGSSGNTIYF.

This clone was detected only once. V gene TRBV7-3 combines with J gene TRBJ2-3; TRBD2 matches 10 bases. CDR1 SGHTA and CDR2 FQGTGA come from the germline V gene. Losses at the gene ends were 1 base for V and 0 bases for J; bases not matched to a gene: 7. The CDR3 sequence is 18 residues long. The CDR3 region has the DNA TGTGCCAGCAGCTTAATTGGGACTAGCGCGCCTAGCACAGATACGCAGTATTTT. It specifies CASSLIGTSAPSTDTQYF.

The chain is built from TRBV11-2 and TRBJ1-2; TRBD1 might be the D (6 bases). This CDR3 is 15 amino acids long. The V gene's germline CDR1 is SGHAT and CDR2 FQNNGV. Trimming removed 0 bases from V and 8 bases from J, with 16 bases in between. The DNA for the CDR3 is TGTGCCAGCAGCTTAGATCTAAGGGGGTATTGGGGCTACACCTTC. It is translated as CASSLDLRGYWGYTF.

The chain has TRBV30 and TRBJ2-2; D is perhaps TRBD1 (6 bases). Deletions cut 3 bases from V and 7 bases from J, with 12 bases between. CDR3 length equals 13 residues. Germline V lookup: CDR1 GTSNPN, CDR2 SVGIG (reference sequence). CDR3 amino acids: CAWRQGRSGELFF. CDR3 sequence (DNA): TGTGCCTGGAGGCAGGGGCGGAGCGGGGAGCTGTTTTTT.

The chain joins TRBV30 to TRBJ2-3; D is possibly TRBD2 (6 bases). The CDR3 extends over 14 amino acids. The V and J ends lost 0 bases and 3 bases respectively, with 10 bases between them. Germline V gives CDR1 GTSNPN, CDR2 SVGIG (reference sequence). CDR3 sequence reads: CAWSVKGGTDTQYF. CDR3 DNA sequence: TGTGCCTGGAGTGTAAAGGGAGGTACAGATACGCAGTATTTT.

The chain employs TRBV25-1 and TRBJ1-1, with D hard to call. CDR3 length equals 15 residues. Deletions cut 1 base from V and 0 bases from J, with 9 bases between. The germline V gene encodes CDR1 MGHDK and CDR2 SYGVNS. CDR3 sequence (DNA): TGTGCCAGCAGTGAATCTCGGGGTTTGAACACTGAAGCTTTCTTT. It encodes CASSESRGLNTEAFF.

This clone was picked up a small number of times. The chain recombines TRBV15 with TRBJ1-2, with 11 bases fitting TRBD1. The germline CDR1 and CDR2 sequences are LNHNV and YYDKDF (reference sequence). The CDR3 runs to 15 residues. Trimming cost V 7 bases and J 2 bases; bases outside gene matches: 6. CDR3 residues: CATNRRDRGNYGYTF. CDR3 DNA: TGTGCCACCAATAGAAGGGACAGGGGGAACTATGGCTACACCTTC.